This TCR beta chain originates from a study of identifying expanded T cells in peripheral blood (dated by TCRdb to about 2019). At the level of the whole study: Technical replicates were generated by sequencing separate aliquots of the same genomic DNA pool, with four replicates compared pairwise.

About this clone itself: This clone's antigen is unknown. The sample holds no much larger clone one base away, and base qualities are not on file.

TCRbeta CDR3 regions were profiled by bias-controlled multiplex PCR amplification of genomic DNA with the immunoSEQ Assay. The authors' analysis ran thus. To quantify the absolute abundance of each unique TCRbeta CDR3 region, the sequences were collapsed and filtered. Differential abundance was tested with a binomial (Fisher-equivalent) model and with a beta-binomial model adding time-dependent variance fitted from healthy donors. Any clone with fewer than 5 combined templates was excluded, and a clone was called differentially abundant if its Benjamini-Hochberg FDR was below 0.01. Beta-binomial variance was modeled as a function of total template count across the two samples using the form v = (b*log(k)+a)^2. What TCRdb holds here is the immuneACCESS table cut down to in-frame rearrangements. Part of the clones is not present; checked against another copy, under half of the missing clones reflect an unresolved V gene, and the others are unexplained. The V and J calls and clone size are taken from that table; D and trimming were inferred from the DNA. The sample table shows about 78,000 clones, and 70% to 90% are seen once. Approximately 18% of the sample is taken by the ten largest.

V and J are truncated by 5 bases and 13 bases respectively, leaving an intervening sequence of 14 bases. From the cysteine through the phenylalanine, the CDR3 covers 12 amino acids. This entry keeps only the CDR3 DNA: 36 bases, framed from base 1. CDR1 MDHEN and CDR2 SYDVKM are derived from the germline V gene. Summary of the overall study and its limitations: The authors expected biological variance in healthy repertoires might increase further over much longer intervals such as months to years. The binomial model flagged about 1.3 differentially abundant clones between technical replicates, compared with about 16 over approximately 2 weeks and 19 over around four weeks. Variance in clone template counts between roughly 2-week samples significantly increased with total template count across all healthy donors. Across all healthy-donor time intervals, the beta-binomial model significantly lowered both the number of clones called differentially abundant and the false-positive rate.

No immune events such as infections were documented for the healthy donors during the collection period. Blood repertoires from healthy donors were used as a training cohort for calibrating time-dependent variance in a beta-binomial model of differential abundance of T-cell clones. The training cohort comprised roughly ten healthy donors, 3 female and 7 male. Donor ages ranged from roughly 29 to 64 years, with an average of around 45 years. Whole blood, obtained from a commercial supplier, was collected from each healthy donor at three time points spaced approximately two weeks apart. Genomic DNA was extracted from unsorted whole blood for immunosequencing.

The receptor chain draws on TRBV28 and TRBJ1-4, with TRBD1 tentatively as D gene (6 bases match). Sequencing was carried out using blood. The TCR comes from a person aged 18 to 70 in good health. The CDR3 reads CASSGTPWLLFF. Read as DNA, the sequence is TGTGCCAGCAGTGGGACACCCTGGCTACTGTTTTTT.